The sequence of this T cell receptor beta chain was determined in a study of shared clonotypes between healthy human individuals. Method: immunoSEQ multiplex PCR; TCRdb's copy keeps in-frame clones and lacks some. This table has approximately 2.5 million clones, over 85% appearing once. Looked up from germline, CDR1 is MNHEY and CDR2 is SVGAGI. The CDR3 is made up of 15 amino acids. The V end was cut by 6 bases, the J end by 8 bases, with 20 bases between. Material for sequencing was naive CD4+ T cells from PBMCs. Described subset: CD45RA+ positively selected. The V gene is TRBV6-5, the J gene TRBJ1-3; no definite D call. The TCR sequence derives from a man between 18 and 29 years old in good health. Some clones in this sample may be carry-over from other donors' samples. In nucleotides, the CDR3 is TGTGCCAGCAGAAATTACGGACCGCCGCGGGACACCATATATTTT. It codes for CASRNYGPPRDTIYF.